This T cell receptor beta chain is drawn from a study of T cells after yellow fever vaccination (dated by TCRdb to about 2019). About the full investigation: The SMART-Seq v4 Ultra Low Input RNA kit was used to prepare libraries from fractions with low cell numbers. Two healthy male donors made up the cohort, one aged 18 to 30 years and the other aged 30 to 40 years. Blood was drawn at multiple timepoints before and after primary and secondary immunization, with bulk PBMC replicates and cell subsets isolated. To follow T-cell clones before and after primary and booster YFV17D yellow fever vaccination, bulk TCR alpha and beta repertoires were sequenced over time. Broader findings and caveats from the paper: The secondary T-cell response was found to be weaker but faster than the primary response, with a peak reached on day 5 rather than on day 15. After the booster, most of the clones that had expanded following primary vaccination were detected again (almost 98% of CD4 and around nine tenths of CD8), which suggests that memory was broadly maintained. A small fraction of clonotypes showed up in both the CD4 and CD8 compartments, probably as a result of convergent recombination. FACS-sorted repertoires could contain abundant contaminating clonotypes from the bulk population, so computational filtering was required. Because only a couple of donors were included in the study, the extent to which the findings can be generalized is limited.

This clonotype was detected ten times or more. Its antigen is still unknown. No much larger clonotype is one base removed from it; base qualities were not supplied. TCR cDNA was synthesized by 5'RACE template switching, through which a universal primer site and unique molecular identifiers were introduced. Priming for cDNA synthesis came from both the TCR alpha and TCR beta constant segments. Libraries were amplified in two PCR steps, with sample barcodes and sequencing adapters added in the second step. Sequencing of libraries was done on Illumina HiSeq 2500 (2x100 bp) or NovaSeq (2x150 bp). The original methods were these. Demultiplexing of reads and collapsing into UMI consensus sequences were performed with MIGEC, and V(D)J alignment was carried out with MiXCR. Vaccine-responding clonotypes were defined with edgeR using replicate PBMC samples, requiring FDR below 0.01 and a log2 fold change above 5 up to day 15. Each bulk clonotype was labeled CD4 or CD8 based on which sequenced repertoire, CD4 or CD8, contained the clonotype at higher abundance. TCRdb passed the public sequencing reads through fastp at Q25 and MiXCR, retaining productive beta sequences. Every entry covers one CDR3 protein and lists the most common genes and DNA from its rows. None of the V and J calls come from the authors' own analysis; TCRdb made them. Across this sample there are 600,000 to 750,000 distinct CDR3 sequences, with roughly 12% seen only once. The biggest ten clones account for about 15% of the sample.

The meaning of the sample's treatment or condition label: live attenuated yellow fever vaccine strain. At each blood-draw timepoint, two biological replicates of bulk PBMCs were collected. A standard Ficoll-Paque protocol was used to isolate PBMCs from peripheral blood. TriZol was used to extract RNA from bulk PBMCs, from CD4 and CD8 fractions, and from dextramer-positive and dextramer-negative fractions. This TCR derives from a man aged 25 to 40 who received the YFV17D yellow fever vaccine. The sample was PBMCs, taken on the day of the yellow fever booster vaccination.

The DNA is TGTGCCAGCAGCTTAACAGGAGGGGGGGACTACGAGCAGTACTTC. Translated, this gives CASSLTGGGDYEQYF. The rearranged chain carries TRBV7-2 and TRBJ2-7; 7 matching bases give a weak D call of TRBD2. The CDR3 sequence holds 15 residues, the cysteine and phenylalanine included. The DNA shown is the 45-base CDR3, in frame from base 1. Relative to germline, V is 2 bases shorter and J is 3 bases shorter, with 14 bases between their ends. The CDR1 and CDR2 encoded by the germline V gene are SGHTA and FQGNSA.